This TCR beta chain originates from a study of Graves' ophthalmopathy and Graves' hyperthyroidism. Study findings and constraints: Most expanded thyroid clonotypes above 0.001 frequency also appeared in blood. Predictions made by the model for ophthalmopathy progression reached approximately 71% sensitivity and about 72% specificity.

Aged 18 to 65, hyperthyroidism patients had new diagnoses of under 2 months' duration. Excluded: other autoimmune disease, uncontrolled infection, pregnancy or lactation. The authors amplified TCR beta CDR3 regions from RNA transcripts. An opening RT-PCR round employed HTBI primers and preceded a second-round multiplex PCR. TCRdb called the multiplex PCR reads again in MiXCR, with one record for every CDR3 protein. Of roughly 600,000 distinct CDR3 sequences detected, under 45% appear once; the ten largest clones hold about 4.2%. With regard to this clonotype: What it binds is unknown.

What was sequenced was peripheral blood or thyroid tissue (not recorded which). The clonotype was recovered from an adult man with Graves' hyperthyroidism.

The CDR3: CSVGGRTSYEQYF. The CDR3 nucleotides are TGCAGCGTTGGTGGGAGGACGTCCTACGAGCAGTACTTC. V gene TRBV29-1 combines with J gene TRBJ2-7; a weak D match, TRBD2 (6 bases). The CDR3 runs to 13 residues. Trimming pared 4 bases from V and 1 base from J, leaving 11 bases between. Germline V lookup: CDR1 SQVTM, CDR2 ANQGSEA.